Only a few counts were recorded for the clone carrying this T cell receptor (beta chain). The data originate from a study of cytomegalovirus exposure and HLA in healthy donors. The V gene lost 5 bases and the J gene lost 1 base, with 14 bases spanning the gap. This CDR3 has 15 residues. Germline V gene lookup returns CDR1 SGHVS and CDR2 FNYEAQ. PCR employed 60 Vbeta and 13 Jbeta primers. TCRdb's copy holds only in-frame clones and misses some; the assay was immunoSEQ multiplex PCR. The sample contains some 96,000 clones, roughly 79% of which appear only once. Material: PBMCs. This TCR derives from a man aged 35-49 years in good health and CMV-seronegative. The rearrangement links TRBV7-6 to TRBJ2-5; D uncertain. The CDR3 DNA follows: TGTGCCAGCAGCGACAATCAGGCAACCCAAGAGACCCAGTACTTC. Translated: CASSDNQATQETQYF.